Listed below are T cell receptor beta chains from one sample, sequenced in a study of T cells expressing NK-cell markers. One entry per CDR3 protein, without DNA, is what TCRdb gives after re-calling the 5' RACE reads. The repertoire shows 120,000 to 150,000 distinct CDR3 sequences; the top ten hold 12%. The sequenced material came from blood T cells: a sorted CD56 or NKG2C T cell subset, CD4+ or CD8+ T cells, or bulk PBMC T cells (not recorded which). These receptors originate from a man between 18 and 29 years old in good health. CDR3s include the opening cysteine and the closing phenylalanine or tryptophan. Part of the rows lack a size; the others show once, few, many or a class for expanded clones.

v_gene	j_gene	abundance	CDR3aa
TRBV12-3/TRBV12-4	TRBJ2-1	-	CASSLFFGEGTYNEQFF
TRBV20-1	TRBJ2-3	-	CSARGTSGAKTDTQYF
TRBV27	TRBJ2-4	-	CASSPPGQGLKDIQYF
TRBV5-4	TRBJ1-4	-	CASRTEANEKLFF
TRBV28	TRBJ2-1	-	CASSSLDQLVWFF
TRBV6-6	TRBJ2-1	-	CASSYRVYNEQFF
TRBV7-9	TRBJ2-3	-	CASSTFRSGSSDTQYF
TRBV7-9	TRBJ1-1	-	CASSPVARGINTEAFF
TRBV18	TRBJ2-3	-	CASSPGGGDTQYF
TRBV11-2	TRBJ2-1	-	CASSLGTSGRRDNEQFF
TRBV20-1	TRBJ2-1	-	CSARDRGGQGAYNEQFF
TRBV3-1	TRBJ2-7	-	CASSHQEGGGGSEQYF
TRBV2	TRBJ1-1	-	CALPTGGGSNTEAFF
TRBV4-3	TRBJ2-1	-	CASSRSFRLSNEQFF
TRBV12-3/TRBV12-4	TRBJ2-1	-	CASSLAPSGYNEQFF
TRBV5-4	TRBJ2-2	-	CASSFREDTGELFF
TRBV7-2	TRBJ2-7	-	CASSLGRGVYEQYF
TRBV20-1	TRBJ2-1	-	CSAYTGTSSPEQFF
TRBV19	TRBJ2-3	-	CASSGWAGSTDTQYF
TRBV24-1	TRBJ2-1	-	CATSDLANEQFF
TRBV5-4	TRBJ2-7	-	CASSLGPGGQGTYEQYF
TRBV7-2	TRBJ2-1	-	CASSPEVYRENNEQFF
TRBV7-9	TRBJ2-3	-	CASSLLENHQYF
TRBV14	TRBJ2-5	medium-sized	CASSHFSELRETQYF
TRBV4-3	TRBJ2-1	-	CASSQDSRVGNEQFF
TRBV5-1	TRBJ1-1	-	CASSATGAGRSTEAFF
TRBV6-1	TRBJ2-7	-	CATKTSGRYEQYF
TRBV25-1	TRBJ2-3	-	CASSEAKAGGPGTDTQYF
TRBV12-3/TRBV12-4	TRBJ2-7	-	CATAGRGNPEQYF
TRBV3-1	TRBJ1-3	-	CASSQDRVGYTIYF
TRBV4-2	TRBJ2-7	-	CASSQDNSPYEQYF
TRBV6-5	TRBJ2-1	-	CASSYPTSGSANEQFF
TRBV4-1	TRBJ1-1	-	CASSQEQRIWSTEAFF
TRBV24-1	TRBJ2-1	-	CATRGSYNEQFF
TRBV11-2	TRBJ2-5	-	CASSLLVVGETQYF